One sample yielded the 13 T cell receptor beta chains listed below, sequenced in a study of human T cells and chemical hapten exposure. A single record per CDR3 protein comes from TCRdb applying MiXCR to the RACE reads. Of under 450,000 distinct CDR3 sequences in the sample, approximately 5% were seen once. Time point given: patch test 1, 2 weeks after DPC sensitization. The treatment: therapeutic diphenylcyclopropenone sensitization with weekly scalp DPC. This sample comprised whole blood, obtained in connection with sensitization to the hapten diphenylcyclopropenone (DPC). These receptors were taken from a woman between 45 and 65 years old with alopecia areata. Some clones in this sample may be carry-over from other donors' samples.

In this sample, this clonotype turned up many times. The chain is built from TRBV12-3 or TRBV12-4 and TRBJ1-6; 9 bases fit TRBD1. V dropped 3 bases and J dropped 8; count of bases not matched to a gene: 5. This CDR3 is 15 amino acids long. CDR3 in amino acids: CASSFLTGGHSPLHF. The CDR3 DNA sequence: TGTGCCAGCAGTTTCCTCACAGGGGGCCATTCACCCCTCCACTTT.

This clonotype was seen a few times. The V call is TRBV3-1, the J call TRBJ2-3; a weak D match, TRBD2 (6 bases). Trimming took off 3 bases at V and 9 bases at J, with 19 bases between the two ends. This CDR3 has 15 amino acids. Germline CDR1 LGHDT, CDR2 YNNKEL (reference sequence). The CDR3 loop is CASSQTRGVSRTQYF. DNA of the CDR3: TGTGCCAGCAGCCAGACTAGAGGGGTTTCAAGGACGCAGTATTTT.

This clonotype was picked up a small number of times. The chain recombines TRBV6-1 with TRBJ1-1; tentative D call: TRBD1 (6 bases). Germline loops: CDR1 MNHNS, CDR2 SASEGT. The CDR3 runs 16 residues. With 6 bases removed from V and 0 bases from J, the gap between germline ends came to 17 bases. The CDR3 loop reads CASRRSVRGMNTEAFF. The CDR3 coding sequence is TGTGCCAGCAGGAGGTCCGTCAGGGGCATGAACACTGAAGCTTTCTTT.

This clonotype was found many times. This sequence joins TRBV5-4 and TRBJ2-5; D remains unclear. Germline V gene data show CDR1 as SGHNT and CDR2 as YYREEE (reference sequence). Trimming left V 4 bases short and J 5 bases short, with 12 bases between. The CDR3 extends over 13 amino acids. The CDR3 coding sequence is TGTGCCAGCAGCCCACGAATCGAGGAGACCCAGTACTTC. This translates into CASSPRIEETQYF.

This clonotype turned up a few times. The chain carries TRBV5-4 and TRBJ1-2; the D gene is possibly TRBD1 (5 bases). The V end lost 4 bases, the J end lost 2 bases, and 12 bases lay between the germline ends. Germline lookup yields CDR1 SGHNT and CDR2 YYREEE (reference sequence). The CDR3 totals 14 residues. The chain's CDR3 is CASSPWTTNYGYTF. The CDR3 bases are TGTGCCAGCAGCCCGTGGACAACCAACTATGGCTACACCTTC. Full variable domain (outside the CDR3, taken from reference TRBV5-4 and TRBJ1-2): ETGVTQSPTHLIKTRGQQVTLRCSSQSGHNTVSWYQQALGQGPQFIFQYYREEENGRGNFPPRFSGLQFPNYSSELNVNALELDDSALYLCASSPWTTNYGYTFGSGTRLTVV.

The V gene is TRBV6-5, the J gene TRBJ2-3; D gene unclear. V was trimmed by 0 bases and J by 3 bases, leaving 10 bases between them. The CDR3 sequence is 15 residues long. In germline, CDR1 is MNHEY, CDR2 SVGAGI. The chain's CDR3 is CASSYSWAETDTQYF. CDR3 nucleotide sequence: TGTGCCAGCAGTTACTCGTGGGCGGAGACAGATACGCAGTATTTT.

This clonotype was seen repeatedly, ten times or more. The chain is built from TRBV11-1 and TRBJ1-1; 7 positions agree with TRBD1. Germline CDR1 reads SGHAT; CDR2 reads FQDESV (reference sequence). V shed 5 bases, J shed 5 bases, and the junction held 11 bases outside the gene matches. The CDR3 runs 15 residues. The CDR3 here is CASSPYRGGWTEAFF. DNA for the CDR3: TGTGCCAGCAGCCCGTACAGGGGCGGATGGACTGAAGCTTTCTTT.

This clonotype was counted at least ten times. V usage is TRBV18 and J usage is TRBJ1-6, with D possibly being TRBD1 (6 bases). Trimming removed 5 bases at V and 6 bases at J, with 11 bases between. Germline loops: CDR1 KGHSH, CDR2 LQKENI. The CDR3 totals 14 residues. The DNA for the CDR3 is TGTGCCAGCTCAGGGGACAACCGTAATTCACCCCTCCACTTT. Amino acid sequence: CASSGDNRNSPLHF.

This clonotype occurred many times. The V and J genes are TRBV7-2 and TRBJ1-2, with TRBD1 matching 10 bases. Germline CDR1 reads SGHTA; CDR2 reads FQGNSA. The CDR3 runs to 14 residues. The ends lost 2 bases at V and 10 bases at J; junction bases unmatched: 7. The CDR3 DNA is TGTGCCAGCAGCTTAACGACAGGGGGCGTCGACTACACCTTC. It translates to CASSLTTGGVDYTF.

Here the CDR3 DNA reads TGCAGCGTTGACTCCTTCGCGGGAGCAGATACGCAGTATTTT. Translation gives CSVDSFAGADTQYF. The chain combines TRBV29-1 with TRBJ2-3, with 7 bases lining up with TRBD2. V shed 3 bases, J shed 4 bases, and the junction held 7 bases outside the gene matches. In germline, CDR1 is SQVTM, CDR2 ANQGSEA. The CDR3 loop spans 14 amino acids.

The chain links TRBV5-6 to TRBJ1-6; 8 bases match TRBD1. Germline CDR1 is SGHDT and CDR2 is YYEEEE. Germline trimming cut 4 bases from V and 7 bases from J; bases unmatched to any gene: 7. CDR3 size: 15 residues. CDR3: CASSGRTGINSPLHF. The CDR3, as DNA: TGTGCCAGCAGCGGTCGGACAGGGATAAATTCACCCCTCCACTTT. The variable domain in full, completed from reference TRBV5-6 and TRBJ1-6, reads DAGVTQSPTHLIKTRGQQVTLRCSPKSGHDTVSWYQQALGQGPQFIFQYYEEEERQRGNFPDRFSGHQFPNYSSELNVNALLLGDSALYLCASSGRTGINSPLHFGNGTRLTVT.

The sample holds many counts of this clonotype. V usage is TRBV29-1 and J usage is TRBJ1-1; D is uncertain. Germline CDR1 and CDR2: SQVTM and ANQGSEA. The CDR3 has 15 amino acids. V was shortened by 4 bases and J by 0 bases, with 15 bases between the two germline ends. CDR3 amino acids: CSVASRLKMNTEAFF. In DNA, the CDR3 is TGCAGCGTTGCTAGTAGGCTAAAGATGAACACTGAAGCTTTCTTT.

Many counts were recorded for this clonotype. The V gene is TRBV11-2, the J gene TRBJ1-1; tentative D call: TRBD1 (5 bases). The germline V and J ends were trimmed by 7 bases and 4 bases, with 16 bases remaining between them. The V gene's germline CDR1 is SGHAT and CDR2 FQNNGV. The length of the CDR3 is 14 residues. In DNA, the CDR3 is TGTGCCAGCACACGGGACTTCCAGCTCACTGAAGCTTTCTTT. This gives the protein CASTRDFQLTEAFF.